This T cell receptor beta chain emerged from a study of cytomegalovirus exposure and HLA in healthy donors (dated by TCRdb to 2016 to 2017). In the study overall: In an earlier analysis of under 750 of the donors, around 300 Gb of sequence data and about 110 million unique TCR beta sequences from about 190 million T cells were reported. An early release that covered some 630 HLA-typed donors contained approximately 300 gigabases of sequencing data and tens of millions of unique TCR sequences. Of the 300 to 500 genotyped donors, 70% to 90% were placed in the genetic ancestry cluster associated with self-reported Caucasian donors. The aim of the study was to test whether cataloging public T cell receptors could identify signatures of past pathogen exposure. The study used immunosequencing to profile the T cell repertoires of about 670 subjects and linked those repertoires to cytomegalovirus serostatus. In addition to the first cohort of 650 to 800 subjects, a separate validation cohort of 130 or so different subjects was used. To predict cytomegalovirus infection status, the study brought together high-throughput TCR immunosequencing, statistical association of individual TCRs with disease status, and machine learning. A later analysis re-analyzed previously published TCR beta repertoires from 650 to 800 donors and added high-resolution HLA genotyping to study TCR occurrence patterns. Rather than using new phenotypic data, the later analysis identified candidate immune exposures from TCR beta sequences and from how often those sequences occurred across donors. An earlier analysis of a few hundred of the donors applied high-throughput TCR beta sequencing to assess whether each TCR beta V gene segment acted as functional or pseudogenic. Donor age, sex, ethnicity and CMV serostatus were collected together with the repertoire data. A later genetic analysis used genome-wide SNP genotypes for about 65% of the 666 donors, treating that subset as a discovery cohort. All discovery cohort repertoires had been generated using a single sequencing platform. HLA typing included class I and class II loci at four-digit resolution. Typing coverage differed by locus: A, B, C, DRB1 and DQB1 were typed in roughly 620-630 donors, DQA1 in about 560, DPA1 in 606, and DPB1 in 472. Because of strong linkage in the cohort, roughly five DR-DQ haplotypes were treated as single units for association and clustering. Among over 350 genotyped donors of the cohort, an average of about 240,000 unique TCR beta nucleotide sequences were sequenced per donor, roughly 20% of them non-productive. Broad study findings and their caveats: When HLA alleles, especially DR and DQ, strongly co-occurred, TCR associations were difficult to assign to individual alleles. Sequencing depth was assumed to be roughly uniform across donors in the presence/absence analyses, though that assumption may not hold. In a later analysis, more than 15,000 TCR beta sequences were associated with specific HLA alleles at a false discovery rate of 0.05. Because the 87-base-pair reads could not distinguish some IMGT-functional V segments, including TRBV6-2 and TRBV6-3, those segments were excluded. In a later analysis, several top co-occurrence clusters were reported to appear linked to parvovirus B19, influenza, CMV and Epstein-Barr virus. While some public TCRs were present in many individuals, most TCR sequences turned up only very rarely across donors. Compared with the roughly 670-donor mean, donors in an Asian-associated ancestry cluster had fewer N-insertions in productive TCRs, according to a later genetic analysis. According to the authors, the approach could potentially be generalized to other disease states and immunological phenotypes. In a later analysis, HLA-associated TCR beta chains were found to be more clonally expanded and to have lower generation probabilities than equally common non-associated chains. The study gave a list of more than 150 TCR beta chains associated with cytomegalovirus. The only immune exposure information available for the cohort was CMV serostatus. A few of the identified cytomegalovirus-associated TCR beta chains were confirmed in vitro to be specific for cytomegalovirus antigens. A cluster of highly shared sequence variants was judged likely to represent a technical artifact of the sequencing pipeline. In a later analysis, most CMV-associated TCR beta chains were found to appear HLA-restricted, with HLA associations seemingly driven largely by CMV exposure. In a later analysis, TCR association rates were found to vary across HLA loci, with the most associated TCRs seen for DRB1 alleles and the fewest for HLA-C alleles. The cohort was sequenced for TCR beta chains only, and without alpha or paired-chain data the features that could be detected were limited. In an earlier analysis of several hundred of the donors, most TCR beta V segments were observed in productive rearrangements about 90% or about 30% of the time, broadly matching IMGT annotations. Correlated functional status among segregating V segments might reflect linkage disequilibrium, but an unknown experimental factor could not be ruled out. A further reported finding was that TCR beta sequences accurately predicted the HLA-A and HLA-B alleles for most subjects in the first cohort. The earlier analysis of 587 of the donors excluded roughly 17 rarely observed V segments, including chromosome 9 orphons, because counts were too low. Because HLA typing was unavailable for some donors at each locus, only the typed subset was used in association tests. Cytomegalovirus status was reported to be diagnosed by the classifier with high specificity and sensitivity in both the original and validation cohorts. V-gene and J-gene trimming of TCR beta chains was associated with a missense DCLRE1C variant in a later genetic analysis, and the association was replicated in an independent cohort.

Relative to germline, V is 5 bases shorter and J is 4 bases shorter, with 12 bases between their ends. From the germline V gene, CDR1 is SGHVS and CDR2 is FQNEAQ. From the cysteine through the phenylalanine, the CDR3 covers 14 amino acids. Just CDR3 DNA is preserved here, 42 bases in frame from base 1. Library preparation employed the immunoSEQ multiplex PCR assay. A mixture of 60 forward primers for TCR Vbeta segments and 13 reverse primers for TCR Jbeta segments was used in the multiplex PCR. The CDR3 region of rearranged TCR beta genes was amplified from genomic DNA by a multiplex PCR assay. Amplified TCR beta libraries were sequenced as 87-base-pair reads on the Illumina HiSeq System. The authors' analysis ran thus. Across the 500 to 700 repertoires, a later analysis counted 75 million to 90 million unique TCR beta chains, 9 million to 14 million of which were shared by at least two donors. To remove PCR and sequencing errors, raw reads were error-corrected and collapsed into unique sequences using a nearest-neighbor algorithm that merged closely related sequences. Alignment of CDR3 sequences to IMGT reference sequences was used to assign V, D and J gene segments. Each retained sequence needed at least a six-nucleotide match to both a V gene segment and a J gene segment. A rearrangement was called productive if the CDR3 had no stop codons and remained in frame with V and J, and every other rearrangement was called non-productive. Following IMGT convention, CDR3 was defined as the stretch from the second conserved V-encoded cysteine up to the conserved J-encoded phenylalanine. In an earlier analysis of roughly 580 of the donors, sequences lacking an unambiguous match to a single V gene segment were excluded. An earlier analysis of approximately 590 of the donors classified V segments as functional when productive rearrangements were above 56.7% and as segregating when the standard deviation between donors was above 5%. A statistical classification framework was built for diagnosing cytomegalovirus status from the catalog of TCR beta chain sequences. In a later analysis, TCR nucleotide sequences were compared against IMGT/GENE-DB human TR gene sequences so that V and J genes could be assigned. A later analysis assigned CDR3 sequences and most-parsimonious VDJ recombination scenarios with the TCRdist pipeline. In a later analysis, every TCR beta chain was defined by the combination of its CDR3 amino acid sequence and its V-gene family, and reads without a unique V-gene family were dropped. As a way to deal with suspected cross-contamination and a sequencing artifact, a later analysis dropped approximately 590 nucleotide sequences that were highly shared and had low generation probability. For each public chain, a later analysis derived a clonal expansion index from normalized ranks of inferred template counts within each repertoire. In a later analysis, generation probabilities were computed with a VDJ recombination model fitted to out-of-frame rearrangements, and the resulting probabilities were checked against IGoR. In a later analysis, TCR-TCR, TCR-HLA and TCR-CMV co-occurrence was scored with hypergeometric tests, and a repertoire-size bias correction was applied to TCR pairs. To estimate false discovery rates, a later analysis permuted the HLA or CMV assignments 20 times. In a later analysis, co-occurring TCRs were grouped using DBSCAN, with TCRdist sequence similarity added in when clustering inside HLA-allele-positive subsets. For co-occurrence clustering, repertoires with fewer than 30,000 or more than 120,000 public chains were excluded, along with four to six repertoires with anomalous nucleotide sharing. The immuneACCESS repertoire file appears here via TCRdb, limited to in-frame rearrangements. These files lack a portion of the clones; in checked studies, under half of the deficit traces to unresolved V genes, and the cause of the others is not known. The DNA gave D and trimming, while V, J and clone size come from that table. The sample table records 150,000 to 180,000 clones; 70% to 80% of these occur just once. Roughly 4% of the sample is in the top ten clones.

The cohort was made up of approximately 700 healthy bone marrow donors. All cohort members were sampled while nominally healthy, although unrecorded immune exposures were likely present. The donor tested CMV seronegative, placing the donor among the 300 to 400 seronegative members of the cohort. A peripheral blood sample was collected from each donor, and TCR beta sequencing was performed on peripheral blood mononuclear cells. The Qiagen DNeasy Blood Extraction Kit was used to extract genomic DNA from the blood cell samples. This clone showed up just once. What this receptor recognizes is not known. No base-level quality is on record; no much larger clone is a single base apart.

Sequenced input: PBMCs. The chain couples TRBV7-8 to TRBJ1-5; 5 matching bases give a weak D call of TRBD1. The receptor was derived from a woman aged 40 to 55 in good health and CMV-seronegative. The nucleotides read TGTGCCAGCAGCCCGGCGGGGGGAAATCAGCCCCAGCATTTT. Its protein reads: CASSPAGGNQPQHF.